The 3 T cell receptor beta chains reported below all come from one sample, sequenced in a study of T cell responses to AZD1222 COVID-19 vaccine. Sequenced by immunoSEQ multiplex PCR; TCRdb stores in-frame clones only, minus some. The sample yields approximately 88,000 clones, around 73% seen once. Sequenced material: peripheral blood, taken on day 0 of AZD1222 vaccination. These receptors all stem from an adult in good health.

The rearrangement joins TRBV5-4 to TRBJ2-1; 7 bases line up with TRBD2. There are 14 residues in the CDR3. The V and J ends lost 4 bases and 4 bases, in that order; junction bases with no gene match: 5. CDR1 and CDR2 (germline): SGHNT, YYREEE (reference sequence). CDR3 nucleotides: TGTGCCAGCAGCACCCGACTAGCTTACAATGAGCAGTTCTTC. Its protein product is CASSTRLAYNEQFF. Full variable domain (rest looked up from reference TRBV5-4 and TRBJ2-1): ETGVTQSPTHLIKTRGQQVTLRCSSQSGHNTVSWYQQALGQGPQFIFQYYREEENGRGNFPPRFSGLQFPNYSSELNVNALELDDSALYLCASSTRLAYNEQFFGPGTRLTVL.

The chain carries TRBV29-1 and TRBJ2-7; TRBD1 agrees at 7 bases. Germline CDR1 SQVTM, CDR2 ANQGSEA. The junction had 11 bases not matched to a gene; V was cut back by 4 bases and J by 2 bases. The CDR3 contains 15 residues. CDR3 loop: CSVGQGQSIAYEQYF. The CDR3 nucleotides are TGCAGCGTTGGACAGGGACAGAGTATAGCCTACGAGCAGTACTTC.

The CDR3 loop reads CASSLGKSTGSFYGYTF. For the CDR3, the DNA is TGTGCCAGCAGTTTGGGGAAATCGACAGGGAGCTTCTATGGCTACACCTTC. This sequence joins TRBV27 and TRBJ1-2, with 7 bases lining up with TRBD1. This CDR3 region has 17 residues. The ends lost 3 bases at V and 4 bases at J; junction bases unmatched: 14. CDR1 is MNHEY, CDR2 SMNVEV, per germline (reference sequence).